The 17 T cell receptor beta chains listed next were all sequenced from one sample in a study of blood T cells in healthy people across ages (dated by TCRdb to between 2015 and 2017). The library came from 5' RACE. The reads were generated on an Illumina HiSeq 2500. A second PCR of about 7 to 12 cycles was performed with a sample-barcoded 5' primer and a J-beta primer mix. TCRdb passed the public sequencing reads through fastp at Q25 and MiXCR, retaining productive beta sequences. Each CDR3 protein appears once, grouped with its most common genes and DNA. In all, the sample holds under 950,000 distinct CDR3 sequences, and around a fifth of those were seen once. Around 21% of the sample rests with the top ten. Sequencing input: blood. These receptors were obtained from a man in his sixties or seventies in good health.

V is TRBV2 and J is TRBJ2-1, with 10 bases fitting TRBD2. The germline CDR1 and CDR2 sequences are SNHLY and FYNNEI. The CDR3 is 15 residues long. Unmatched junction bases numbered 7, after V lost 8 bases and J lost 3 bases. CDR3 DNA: TGTGCCAGCGGTCCACTAGCGGGGAGCTACAATGAGCAGTTCTTC. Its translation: CASGPLAGSYNEQFF.

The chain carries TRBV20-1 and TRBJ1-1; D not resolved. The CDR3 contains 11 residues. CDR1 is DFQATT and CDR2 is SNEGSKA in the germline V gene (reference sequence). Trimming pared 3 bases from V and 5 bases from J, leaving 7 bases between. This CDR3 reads CSARRETEAFF. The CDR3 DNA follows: TGCAGTGCTAGGAGGGAGACTGAAGCTTTCTTT.

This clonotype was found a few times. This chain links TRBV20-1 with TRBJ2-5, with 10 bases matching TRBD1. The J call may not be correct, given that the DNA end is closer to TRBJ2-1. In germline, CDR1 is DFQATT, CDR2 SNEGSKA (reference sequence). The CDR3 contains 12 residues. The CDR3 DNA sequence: TGCAGTGTCCGGACAGGGGGGAGAGAGCAGTTCTTC. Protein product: CSVRTGGREQFF.

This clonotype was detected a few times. The CDR3 coding sequence is TGTGCCAGCAGCCCAACCCGGTGGGCCGACGAGCAGTACTTC. Its translation: CASSPTRWADEQYF. The chain recombines TRBV2 with TRBJ2-5; no firm D call. The DNA end is a closer match to TRBJ2-7, so the J assignment may be wrong. CDR3 length: 14 residues. CDR1 is SNHLY and CDR2 is FYNNEI in the germline V gene.

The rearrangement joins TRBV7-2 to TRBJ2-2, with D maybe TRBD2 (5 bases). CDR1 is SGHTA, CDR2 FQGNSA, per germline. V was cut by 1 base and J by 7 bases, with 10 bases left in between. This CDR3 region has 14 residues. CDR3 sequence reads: CASSLGGEVGELFF. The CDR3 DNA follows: TGTGCCAGCAGCTTAGGGGGAGAGGTCGGGGAGCTGTTTTTT. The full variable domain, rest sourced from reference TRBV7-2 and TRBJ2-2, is GAGVSQSPSNKVTEKGKDVELRCDPISGHTALYWYRQSLGQGLEFLIYFQGNSAPDKSGLPSDRFSAERTGGSVSTLTIQRTQQEDSAVYLCASSLGGEVGELFFGEGSRLTVL.

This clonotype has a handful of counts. CDR3 nucleotide sequence: TGTGCCAGCAGAGGACCGCTCGGCTACACCTTC. It codes for CASRGPLGYTF. V gene TRBV28 combines with J gene TRBJ1-2; no firm D call. Germline values: CDR1 MDHEN, CDR2 SYDVKM. V lost 6 bases to trimming and J lost 8 bases, with 10 bases between them. The CDR3 is 11 residues long.

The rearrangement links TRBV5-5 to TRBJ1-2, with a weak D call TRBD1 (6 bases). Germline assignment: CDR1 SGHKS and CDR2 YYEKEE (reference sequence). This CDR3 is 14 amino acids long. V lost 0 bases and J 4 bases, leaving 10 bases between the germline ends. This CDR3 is CASSLDQGSYGYTF. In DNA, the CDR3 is TGTGCCAGCAGCTTGGATCAGGGGTCCTATGGCTACACCTTC.

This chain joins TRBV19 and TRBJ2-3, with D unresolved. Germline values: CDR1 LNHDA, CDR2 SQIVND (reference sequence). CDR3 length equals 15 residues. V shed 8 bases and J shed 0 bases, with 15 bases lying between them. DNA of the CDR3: TGTGCCAGTTCAACACGGGCGGCTAGCACAGATACGCAGTATTTT. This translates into CASSTRAASTDTQYF.

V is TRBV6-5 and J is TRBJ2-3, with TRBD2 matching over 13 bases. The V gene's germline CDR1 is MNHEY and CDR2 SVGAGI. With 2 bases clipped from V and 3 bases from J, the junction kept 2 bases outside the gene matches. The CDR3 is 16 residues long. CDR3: CASSYRGLAGTDTQYF. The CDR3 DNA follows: TGTGCCAGCAGTTACAGGGGACTAGCGGGGACAGATACGCAGTATTTT.

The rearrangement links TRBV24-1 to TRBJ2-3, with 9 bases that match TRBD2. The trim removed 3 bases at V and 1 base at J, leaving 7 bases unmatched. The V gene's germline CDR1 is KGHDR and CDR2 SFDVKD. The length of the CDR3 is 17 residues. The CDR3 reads CATSDPSSGIGTDTQYF. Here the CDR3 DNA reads TGTGCCACCAGTGATCCCTCTAGCGGGATCGGCACAGATACGCAGTATTTT.

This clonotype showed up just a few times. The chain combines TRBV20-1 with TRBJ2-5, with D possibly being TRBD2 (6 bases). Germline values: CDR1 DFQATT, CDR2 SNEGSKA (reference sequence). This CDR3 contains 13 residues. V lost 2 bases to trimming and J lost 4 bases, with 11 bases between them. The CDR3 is CSARTGGLETQYF. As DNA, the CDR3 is TGCAGTGCTAGAACCGGGGGATTAGAGACCCAGTACTTC.

The DNA for the CDR3 is TGCAGTGCTAGAGATCGCGCGGCTAGCGGGAGGTTCCACAATGAGCAGTTCTTC. Residues: CSARDRAASGRFHNEQFF. The rearrangement links TRBV20-1 to TRBJ2-1, with 11 bases aligning to TRBD2. Germline CDR1 and CDR2: DFQATT and SNEGSKA (reference sequence). Trimming cost V 0 bases and J 5 bases; bases outside gene matches: 12. The CDR3 consists of 18 residues.

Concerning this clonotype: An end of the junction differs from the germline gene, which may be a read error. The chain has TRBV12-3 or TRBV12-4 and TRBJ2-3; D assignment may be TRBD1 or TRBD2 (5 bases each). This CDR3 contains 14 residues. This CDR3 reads CASSPTGRTDMQYF. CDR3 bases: TGTGCCAGCAGTCCCACGGGACGCACAGATATGCAGTATTTT.

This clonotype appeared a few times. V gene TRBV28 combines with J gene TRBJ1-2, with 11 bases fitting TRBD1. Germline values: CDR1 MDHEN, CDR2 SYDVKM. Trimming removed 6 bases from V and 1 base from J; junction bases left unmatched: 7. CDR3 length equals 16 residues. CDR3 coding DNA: TGTGCCAGCAGGCGCGGGGGGACAGGGGGTAACTATGGCTACACCTTC. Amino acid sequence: CASRRGGTGGNYGYTF.

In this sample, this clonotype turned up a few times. The CDR3 protein is CASSPPGGPYEQYV. The DNA for the CDR3 is TGTGCCAGCAGTCCGCCGGGAGGCCCCTACGAGCAGTACGTC. This chain connects TRBV12-3 or TRBV12-4 to TRBJ2-7; 7 positions match TRBD2. This CDR3 region has 14 residues. J was trimmed by 2 bases and V by 5 bases; bases with no gene match: 6.

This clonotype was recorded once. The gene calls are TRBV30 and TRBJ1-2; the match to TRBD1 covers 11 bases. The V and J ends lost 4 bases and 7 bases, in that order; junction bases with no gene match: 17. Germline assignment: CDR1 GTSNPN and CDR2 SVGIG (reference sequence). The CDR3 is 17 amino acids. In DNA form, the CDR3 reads TGTGCCTGGATTTTGTCGGGACAGGGGGGAATCTTCCGTGGCTACACCTTC. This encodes CAWILSGQGGIFRGYTF.

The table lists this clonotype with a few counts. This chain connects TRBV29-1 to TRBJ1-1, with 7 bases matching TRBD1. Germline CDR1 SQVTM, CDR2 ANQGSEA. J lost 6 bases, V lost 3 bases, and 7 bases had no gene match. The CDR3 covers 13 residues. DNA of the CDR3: TGCAGCGTTGACCTAGCGGGGACAGCTGAAGCTTTCTTT. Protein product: CSVDLAGTAEAFF.